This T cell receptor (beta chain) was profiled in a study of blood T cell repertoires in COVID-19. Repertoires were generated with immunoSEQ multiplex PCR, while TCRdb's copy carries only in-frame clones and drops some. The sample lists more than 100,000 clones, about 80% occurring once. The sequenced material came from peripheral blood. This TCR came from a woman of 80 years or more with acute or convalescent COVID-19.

The CDR3 coding sequence is TGTGCCAGCAGACCCGCCCGGGACATTATGAACACTGAAGCTTTCTTT. This codes for CASRPARDIMNTEAFF. The chain combines TRBV5-4 with TRBJ1-1; TRBD1 is a possible D gene (6 bases). Germline V gives CDR1 SGHNT, CDR2 YYREEE (reference sequence). CDR3 length equals 16 residues. V was cut by 5 bases and J by 0 bases, with 17 bases left in between.